A single sample gave rise to the 3 T cell receptor beta chains below, sequenced in a study of T cell clonotyping in hematopoietic cell transplantation listed by TCRdb under 2021. Libraries were built with the immunoSEQ multiplex PCR assay. TCRdb took over this immuneACCESS table, retaining in-frame rearrangements with V and J assigned. Such tables are incomplete; in checked studies, under half of the missing clones stem from an unresolved V gene, and the remainder is unexplained. This sample comprises 9,500 to 12,000 clones, nearly 90% of them detected only once. Roughly 15% of the sample is taken by the ten largest. The time point label on this specimen signifies: 100 days after allo-HCT. This material consisted of PBMCs, taken 100 days after allogeneic stem cell transplant. Receptors were obtained from a female patient aged 55-70 years who had an allogeneic stem cell transplant from an unrelated donor, so the T cells may come from the graft donor. Some clones in this sample may be carry-over from other donors' samples.

This clone showed up just once. This chain links TRBV7-2 with TRBJ2-7; perhaps TRBD2 as D (5 bases). This CDR3 is built from 14 residues. The V end lost 5 bases, the J end lost 1 base, and 12 bases lay between the germline ends. CDR1 SGHTA and CDR2 FQGNSA come from the germline V gene. CDR3 nucleotides: TGTGCCAGCAGCGCGACTCCGGGGTCCTACGAGCAGTACTTC. It codes for CASSATPGSYEQYF.

The rearrangement links TRBV28 to TRBJ2-7, with a possible D match to TRBD1 (5 bases). Germline CDR1 is MDHEN and CDR2 is SYDVKM. Trimming pared 6 bases from V and 0 bases from J, leaving 18 bases between. The CDR3 runs 16 residues. This CDR3 reads CASRILRGPSSYEQYF. CDR3 bases: TGTGCCAGCAGAATACTTAGGGGTCCAAGCTCCTACGAGCAGTACTTC.

This chain joins TRBV11-3 and TRBJ2-7; 7 nucleotides match TRBD2. V shed 5 bases, J shed 2 bases, and the junction held 9 bases outside the gene matches. The CDR3 sequence is 15 residues long. Germline values: CDR1 SGHNT, CDR2 YENEEA. CDR3 protein: CASSTFKGGAYEQYF. The CDR3 region has the DNA TGTGCCAGCAGCACTTTCAAGGGAGGGGCCTACGAGCAGTACTTC.